This TCR beta chain comes out of a study of cytomegalovirus exposure and HLA in healthy donors. Study observations and caveats: Using a false discovery rate of 0.05, a later analysis showed that 16,000 or so TCR beta sequences were associated with HLA alleles. Some V segments, including TRBV6-2 and TRBV6-3, were excluded as indistinguishable.

The study ran its PCR with 60 Vbeta and 13 Jbeta primers. This table comes from immunoSEQ multiplex PCR, and its TCRdb copy is limited to in-frame clones, with some not included. The sample has about 160,000 clones, 78% seen once. About this clone itself: Its antigen is not identified.

V gave up 8 bases and J gave up 4 bases; unmatched junction bases: 8. In germline, CDR1 is SNHLY, CDR2 FYNNEI. The CDR3 spans 16 residues. This rearrangement joins TRBV2 to TRBJ2-1; TRBD2 matches 13 bases. The receptor was isolated from a woman aged 45-65 years in good health and CMV-seropositive. The sample comprised PBMCs. The CDR3 reads CASQRRTSGGYNEQFF. The CDR3 DNA is TGTGCCAGCCAGCGGCGGACTAGCGGGGGATACAATGAGCAGTTCTTC. The whole variable domain, filled in from reference TRBV2 and TRBJ2-1, reads EPEVTQTPSHQVTQMGQEVILRCVPISNHLYFYWYRQILGQKVEFLVSFYNNEISEKSEIFDDQFSVERPDGSNFTLKIRSTKLEDSAMYFCASQRRTSGGYNEQFFGPGTRLTVL.